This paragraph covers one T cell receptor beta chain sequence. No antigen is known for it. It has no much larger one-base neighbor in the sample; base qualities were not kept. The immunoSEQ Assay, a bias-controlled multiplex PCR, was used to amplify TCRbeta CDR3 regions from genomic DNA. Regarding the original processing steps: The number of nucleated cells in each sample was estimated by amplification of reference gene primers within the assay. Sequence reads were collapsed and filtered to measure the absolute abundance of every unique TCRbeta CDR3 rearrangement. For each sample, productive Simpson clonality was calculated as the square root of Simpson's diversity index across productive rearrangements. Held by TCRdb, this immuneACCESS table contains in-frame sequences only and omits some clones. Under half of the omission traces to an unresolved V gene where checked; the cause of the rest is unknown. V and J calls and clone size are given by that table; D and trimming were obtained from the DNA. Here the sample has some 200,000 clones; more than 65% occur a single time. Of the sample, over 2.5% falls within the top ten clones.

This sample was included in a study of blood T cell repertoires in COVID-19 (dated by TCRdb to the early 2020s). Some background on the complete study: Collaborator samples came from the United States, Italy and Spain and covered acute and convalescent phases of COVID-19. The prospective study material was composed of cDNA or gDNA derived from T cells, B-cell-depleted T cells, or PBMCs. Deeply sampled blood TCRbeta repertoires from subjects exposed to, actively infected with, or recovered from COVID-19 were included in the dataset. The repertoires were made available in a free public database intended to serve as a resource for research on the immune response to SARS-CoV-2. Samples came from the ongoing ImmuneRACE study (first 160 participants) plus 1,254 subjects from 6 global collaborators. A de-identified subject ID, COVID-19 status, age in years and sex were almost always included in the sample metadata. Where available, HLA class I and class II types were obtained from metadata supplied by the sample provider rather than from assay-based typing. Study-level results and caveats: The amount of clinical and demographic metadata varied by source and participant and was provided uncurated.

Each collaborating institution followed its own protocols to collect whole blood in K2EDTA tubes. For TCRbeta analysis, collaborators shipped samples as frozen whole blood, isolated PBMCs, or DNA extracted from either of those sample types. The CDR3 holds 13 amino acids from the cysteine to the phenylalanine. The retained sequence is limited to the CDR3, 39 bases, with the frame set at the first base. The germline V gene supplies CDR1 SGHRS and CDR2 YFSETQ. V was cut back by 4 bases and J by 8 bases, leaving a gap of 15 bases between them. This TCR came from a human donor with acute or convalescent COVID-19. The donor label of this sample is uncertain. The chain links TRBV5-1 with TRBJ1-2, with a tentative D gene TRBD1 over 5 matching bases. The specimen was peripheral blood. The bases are TGCGCCAGCAGCCCGGACCAGGGTGGCGGCTACACCTTC. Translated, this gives CASSPDQGGGYTF.